This is a list of T cell receptor beta chains from one sample in a study of blood T cells in healthy people across ages. One entry per CDR3 protein results from TCRdb running MiXCR on the 5' RACE reads. The sample includes fewer than 600,000 distinct CDR3 sequences, about 26% seen only once; the top ten take about 3.3%. These data are also associated with another study on T cells of mothers and their children.

The sample was blood. These receptors were taken from a boy under 10 years old in good health. Each CDR3 is given with its conserved first and last residue. A D gene is named only where the DNA matches it firmly. Clone size is not always given. Where it is, it says once, few, many or a class for expanded clones.

j_call clone_size v_call cdr3_length d_call cdr3_nt cdr3_aa
TRBJ1-2 few TRBV30 11 . TGTGCCTGGAGTGTAGTGAGGGTATACACCTTC CAWSVVRVYTF
TRBJ1-2 few TRBV7-8 14 TRBD1 TGTGCCAGCAGCGCCGGGACAGGGGCGCATGGTTACACCTTC CASSAGTGAHGYTF
TRBJ2-3 few TRBV4-1 15 . TGCGCCAGCAGCCAAGATCCGTCGGGCACAGATACGCAGTATTTT CASSQDPSGTDTQYF
TRBJ2-5 few TRBV7-9 18 TRBD2 TGTGCCAGCAGCCAACCTCCGGGACTAGCGGGGGGTAAAGAGACCCAGTACTTC CASSQPPGLAGGKETQYF
TRBJ2-1 few TRBV11-2 16 TRBD1 TGTGCCAGCAGCTTAAGGTTGACGACAGGGTGGAATGAGCAGTTCTTC CASSLRLTTGWNEQFF
TRBJ2-3 once TRBV20-1 15 . TGCAGTGCTAGCAGGACTTCACTCCGCACAGATACGCAGTATTTT CSASRTSLRTDTQYF
TRBJ2-2 . TRBV28 14 . TGTGCCAGCAGACCCAGCGGGCCTGACGGGGAGCTGTTTTTT CASRPSGPDGELFF
TRBJ2-5 . TRBV3-1 13 . TGTGCCAGCAGCCGAGGACACCAAGAGACCCAGTACTTC CASSRGHQETQYF
TRBJ2-7 few TRBV20-1 14 TRBD1 TGCAGTGCTTTCACACCGGGACAGGGTGCCGAGCAGTACTTC CSAFTPGQGAEQYF
TRBJ1-1 . TRBV2 14 . TGTGCCAGCCGGCGGGAGGCCTGGAACACTGAAGCTTTCTTT CASRREAWNTEAFF
TRBJ2-3 . TRBV6-5 18 TRBD2 TGTGCCAGCAGTTACTCGACCCCGGGACTAGCGGGGGAAGATACGCAGTATTTT CASSYSTPGLAGEDTQYF
TRBJ2-2 . TRBV20-1 19 TRBD2 TGCAGTGCTAGATCGGCCCTAGCGGGAATGAACGGGGACACCGGGGAGCTGTTTTTT CSARSALAGMNGDTGELFF
TRBJ2-5 once TRBV29-1 14 . TGCAGCGCCAACCAGGGCGGACAGTTGGAGACCCAGTACTTC CSANQGGQLETQYF
TRBJ2-3 . TRBV5-1 14 . TGCGCCAGCAGCTTAGACACCATCACAGATACGCAGTATTTT CASSLDTITDTQYF
TRBJ2-2 . TRBV20-1 15 TRBD2 TGCAGCATCAAAGGGACTAGCGGGGGGACCGGGGAGCTGTTTTTT CSIKGTSGGTGELFF
TRBJ2-7 . TRBV20-1 15 . TGCAGTGCTAGACGTAACGACGGCCACTCCTACGAGCAGTACTTC CSARRNDGHSYEQYF
TRBJ1-4 few TRBV2 15 . TGTGCCAGCATGGGCCAGAGATCAACTAATGAGAAACTGTTTTTT CASMGQRSTNEKLFF
TRBJ2-5 . TRBV20-1 14 . TGCAGTGCCTCACTGGTCGCGGGTTGGGAGACCCAGTACTTC CSASLVAGWETQYF
TRBJ1-2 few TRBV3-1 12 . TGTGCCAGCAAGGCTCAAGGCTATGGCTACACCTTC CASKAQGYGYTF
TRBJ2-5 few TRBV6-2/TRBV6-3 12 TRBD2 TGTGGATGTAGCGGGGCACAAGAGACCCAGTACTTC CGCSGAQETQYF
TRBJ1-6 . TRBV3-1 19 . TGTGCCAGCAGCCAAGAGGGGGATTCGGGGGGCTCCTATAATTCACCCCTCCACTTT CASSQEGDSGGSYNSPLHF
TRBJ2-7 . TRBV6-2/TRBV6-3 14 . TGTGCCAGCTCTCCCGGGAGACCTTTTAACGAGCAGTACTTC CASSPGRPFNEQYF
TRBJ2-7 . TRBV4-1 15 TRBD1 TGCGCCAGCAGCCAGCGAACGGGACAGGCCTACGAGCAGTACTTC CASSQRTGQAYEQYF
TRBJ2-2 . TRBV7-2 17 TRBD2 TGTGCCAGCGGAAAGAGGGCGGGAGGGCGCGGCACCGGGGAGCTGTTTTTT CASGKRAGGRGTGELFF
TRBJ2-3 few TRBV6-6 13 . TGTGCCAGCAGTTACTCCACCCGGGATACGCAGTATTTT CASSYSTRDTQYF
TRBJ1-4 . TRBV12-5 16 . TGTGCTAGTGGTTTGGTAATAGGGGGGGCAGGTGAAAAACTGTTTTTT CASGLVIGGAGEKLFF
TRBJ1-2 . TRBV24-1 13 . TGTGCCACCAGTGATTTGCACAGGTATGGCTACACCTTC CATSDLHRYGYTF
TRBJ2-5 few TRBV6-5 13 . TGTGCCAGCAGTTACTACCGACTAGAGACCCAGTACTTC CASSYYRLETQYF
TRBJ2-7 once TRBV7-9 13 . TGTGCCAGCAGCCCACGGAATAACTACGAGCAGTACTTC CASSPRNNYEQYF
TRBJ2-1 . TRBV5-5 14 TRBD2 TGTGCCAGCAGCTCACTAGCGGACTACAATGAGCAGTTCTTC CASSSLADYNEQFF
TRBJ2-3 . TRBV9 18 TRBD2 TGTGCCAGCAGCGTAGGCGGGACTAGCGGGGGGGCCACAGATACGCAGTATTTT CASSVGGTSGGATDTQYF
TRBJ2-3 . TRBV20-1 15 . TGCAGTGCTAGAGACGCGGGGGCTAGCACAGATACGCAGTATTTT CSARDAGASTDTQYF
TRBJ1-6 . TRBV14 14 . TGTGCCAGCAGCCAGAGGGGGGGAAGGTCACCCCTCCACTTT CASSQRGGRSPLHF
TRBJ1-1 . TRBV6-5 13 . TGTGCCAGCAGTTACGATGGACGGATTGAAGCTTTCTTT CASSYDGRIEAFF
TRBJ2-5 . TRBV15 13 TRBD1 TGCGCCACCACCCCGGGACAGGGTGAGACCCAGTACTTC CATTPGQGETQYF
TRBJ2-4 . TRBV7-3 13 TRBD1 TGTGCCAGCAGCACCGGACAGGAAAACATTCAGTACTTC CASSTGQENIQYF
TRBJ2-7 . TRBV27 15 . TGTGCCAGCAGTTTCGGAAGGGGGGTCTCCTACGAGCAGTACTTC CASSFGRGVSYEQYF
TRBJ2-1 . TRBV13 17 TRBD2 TGTGCCAGCAGCTTAGGGTTAGGGACTAGCCTATTAACTGAGCAGTTCTTC CASSLGLGTSLLTEQFF
TRBJ2-1 . TRBV6-2/TRBV6-3 16 TRBD2 TGTGCCAGCAGTTACCGACTAGCGTCTTCCTACAATGAGCAGTTCTTC CASSYRLASSYNEQFF
TRBJ1-2 few TRBV12-3/TRBV12-4 18 . TGTGCCAGCAGTTACACCCGGGACGGGGCTCCAGCTAACTATGGCTACACCTTC CASSYTRDGAPANYGYTF
TRBJ1-6 few TRBV4-3 16 TRBD1 TGCGCCAGCAGCCAAGAGCCTGGGACAGGCCGTTCACCCCTCCACTTT CASSQEPGTGRSPLHF
TRBJ2-2 . TRBV4-2 16 . TGTGCCAGCAGCCTCTCACTAGCTACGAACACCGGGGAGCTGTTTTTT CASSLSLATNTGELFF
TRBJ1-2 . TRBV11-2 15 . TGTGCCAGCAGCCCCCTCGCGGGGGGGTCCTCCCTCTACACCTTC CASSPLAGGSSLYTF
TRBJ2-2 . TRBV20-1 14 . TGCAGTGCTAGAGGTTTGCGGTACAGCGGGGAGCTGTTTTTT CSARGLRYSGELFF
TRBJ2-3 few TRBV12-3/TRBV12-4 16 . TGTGCCAGCAGTTTAGGGCAGGGCCAATTTCAAGAGACCCAGTACTTT CASSLGQGQFQETQYF
TRBJ2-1 few TRBV9 14 . TGTGCCAGCAGCGTAGGATCAGGGATGAATGAGCAGTTCTTC CASSVGSGMNEQFF
TRBJ2-1 . TRBV15 17 TRBD1 TGTGCCACCAGCAGAGATACGACAGGGGCCTACTACAATGAGCAGTTCTTC CATSRDTTGAYYNEQFF
TRBJ2-7 few TRBV5-7 13 . TGTGCCAGCAGCTTGGCTAGAGTCTACGAGCAGTACTTC CASSLARVYEQYF
TRBJ2-7 few TRBV7-2 16 TRBD2 TGTGCCAGCAGCTTAGATCCGACTAGCGGGAGGTACGAGCAGTACTTC CASSLDPTSGRYEQYF
TRBJ2-5 few TRBV2 14 . TGTGCCAGCAGTGGGTCTAGTGGTCTCGAGACCCAGTACTTC CASSGSSGLETQYF
TRBJ2-5 few TRBV20-1 17 . TGCAGTGCTGAGCCTAGGCCCGCGACAGGATATCAAGAGACCCAGTACTTC CSAEPRPATGYQETQYF
TRBJ1-5 . TRBV20-1 13 TRBD1 TGCAGTGCTGGGACAGGGATGAGTCAGCCCCAGCATTTT CSAGTGMSQPQHF
TRBJ2-5 . TRBV27 15 . TGTGCCAGCACCCACGTACAGGGTCGGGTAGAGACCCAGTACTTC CASTHVQGRVETQYF
TRBJ2-3 few TRBV5-1 14 TRBD1 TGCGCCAGCAGCAAGGGACAGAATACAGATACGCAGTATTTT CASSKGQNTDTQYF
TRBJ2-7 . TRBV7-6 13 . TGTGCCAGCAGCGTGGGCGCTTCCTACGAGCAGTACTTC CASSVGASYEQYF
TRBJ2-5 few TRBV20-1 15 TRBD1 TGCAGTGCTAACGGACAGGGGGCAGCTCAAGAGACCCAGTACTTC CSANGQGAAQETQYF
TRBJ2-1 few TRBV12-3/TRBV12-4 16 . TGTGCCAGCAGTTTAGCGGTAGCTGTTGGGGCCGATGAGCAGTTCTTC CASSLAVAVGADEQFF